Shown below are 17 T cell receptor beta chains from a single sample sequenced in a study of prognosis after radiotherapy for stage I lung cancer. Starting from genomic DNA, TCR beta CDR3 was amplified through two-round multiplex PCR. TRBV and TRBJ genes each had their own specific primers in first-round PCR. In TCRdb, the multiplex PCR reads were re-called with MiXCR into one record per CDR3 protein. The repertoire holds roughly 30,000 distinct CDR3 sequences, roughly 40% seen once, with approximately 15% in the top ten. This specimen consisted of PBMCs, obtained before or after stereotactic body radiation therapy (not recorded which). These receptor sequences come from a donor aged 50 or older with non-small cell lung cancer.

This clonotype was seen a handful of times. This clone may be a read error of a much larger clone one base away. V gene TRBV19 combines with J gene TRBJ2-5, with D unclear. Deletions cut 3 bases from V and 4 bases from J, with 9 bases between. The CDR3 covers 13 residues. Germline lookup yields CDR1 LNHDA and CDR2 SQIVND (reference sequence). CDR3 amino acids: CASSINDGETQYF. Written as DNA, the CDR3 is TGTGCCAGTAGTATCAATGACGGAGAGACCCAGTACTTC.

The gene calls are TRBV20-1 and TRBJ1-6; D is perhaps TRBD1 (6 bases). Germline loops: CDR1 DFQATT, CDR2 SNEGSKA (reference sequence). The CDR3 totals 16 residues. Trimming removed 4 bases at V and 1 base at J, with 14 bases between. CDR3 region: CSANEGGRSYNSPLHF. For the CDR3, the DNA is TGCAGTGCTAACGAGGGGGGCAGATCCTATAATTCACCCCTCCACTTT.

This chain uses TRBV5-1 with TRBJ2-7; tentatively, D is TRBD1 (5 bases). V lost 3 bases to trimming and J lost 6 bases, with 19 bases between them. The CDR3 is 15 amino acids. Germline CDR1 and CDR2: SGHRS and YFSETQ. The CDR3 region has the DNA TGCGCCAGCAGCTGGACAAGGGTCGATGGCGGCGAGCAGTACTTC. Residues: CASSWTRVDGGEQYF.

CDR3: CASSGGTVLSYEQYF. Here the CDR3 DNA reads TGCGCCAGCAGCGGAGGGACAGTACTTTCCTACGAGCAGTACTTC. The chain employs TRBV5-1 and TRBJ2-7, with D possibly being TRBD1 (7 bases). The CDR3 totals 15 residues. Trimming left V 4 bases short and J 1 base short, with 15 bases between. CDR1 is SGHRS, CDR2 YFSETQ, per germline.

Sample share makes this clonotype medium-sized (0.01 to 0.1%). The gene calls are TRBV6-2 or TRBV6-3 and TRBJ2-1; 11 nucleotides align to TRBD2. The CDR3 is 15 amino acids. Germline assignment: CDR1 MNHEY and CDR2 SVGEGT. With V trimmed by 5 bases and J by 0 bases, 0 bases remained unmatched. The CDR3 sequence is CASSTSGSSYNEQFF. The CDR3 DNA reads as TGTGCCAGCAGTACTAGCGGGAGCTCCTACAATGAGCAGTTCTTC.

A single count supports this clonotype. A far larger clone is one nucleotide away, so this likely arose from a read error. CDR3 nucleotide sequence: TGTGTCAGCAGTGACTCGGAGGGCACAGATACGCAGTATTTT. Amino acids: CVSSDSEGTDTQYF. The chain recombines TRBV6-2 or TRBV6-3 with TRBJ2-3, with D possibly matching TRBD2 (5 bases). The CDR3 sequence is 14 residues long. The V gene's germline CDR1 is MNHEY and CDR2 SVGEGT.

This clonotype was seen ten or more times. CDR3 DNA: TGTGCCAGCTCACCAGGGGGAACGGCTAATGAAAAACTGTTTTTT. Its protein product is CASSPGGTANEKLFF. V gene TRBV18 combines with J gene TRBJ1-4; D is perhaps TRBD1 (5 bases). The V gene lost 2 bases and the J gene lost 3 bases, with 10 bases spanning the gap. The length of the CDR3 is 15 residues. CDR1 and CDR2 from the germline V gene are KGHSH and LQKENI.

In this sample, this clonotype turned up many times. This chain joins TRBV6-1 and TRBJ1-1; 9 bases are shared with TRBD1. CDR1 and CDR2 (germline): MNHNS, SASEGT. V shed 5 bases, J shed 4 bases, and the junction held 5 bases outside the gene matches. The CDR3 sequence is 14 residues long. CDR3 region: CASSKDRGPTEAFF. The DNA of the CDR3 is TGTGCCAGCAGTAAGGACAGGGGTCCCACTGAAGCTTTCTTT.

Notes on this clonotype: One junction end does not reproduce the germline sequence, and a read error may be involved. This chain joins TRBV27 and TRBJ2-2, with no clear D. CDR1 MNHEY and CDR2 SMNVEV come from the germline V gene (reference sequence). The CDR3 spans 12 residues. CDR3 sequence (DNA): TGTGCCAGCATCGGGTCCACCGAGGAGCTGTTTTTT. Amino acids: CASIGSTEELFF.

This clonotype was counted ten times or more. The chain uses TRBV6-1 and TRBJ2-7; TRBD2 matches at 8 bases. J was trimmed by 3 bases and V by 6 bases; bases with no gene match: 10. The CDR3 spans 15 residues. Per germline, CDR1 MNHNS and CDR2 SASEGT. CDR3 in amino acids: CASRNGRGAFYEQYF. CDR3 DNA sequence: TGTGCCAGCAGAAACGGGCGGGGGGCTTTCTACGAGCAGTACTTC.

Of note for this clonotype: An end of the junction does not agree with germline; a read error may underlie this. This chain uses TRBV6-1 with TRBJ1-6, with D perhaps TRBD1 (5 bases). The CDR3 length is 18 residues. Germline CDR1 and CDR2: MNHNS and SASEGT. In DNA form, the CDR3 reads TGTGCCAACAGTGAATCAGGGTGCGGAAGCTCCTATAATTCACCCCTCCACTTT. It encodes CANSESGCGSSYNSPLHF.

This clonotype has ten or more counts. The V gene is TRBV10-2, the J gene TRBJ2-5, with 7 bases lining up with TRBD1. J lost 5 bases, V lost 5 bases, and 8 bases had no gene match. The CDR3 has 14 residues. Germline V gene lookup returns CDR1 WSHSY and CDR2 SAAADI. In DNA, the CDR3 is TGCGCCAGCAGTTTAAGACAGGGCTCCGAGACCCAGTACTTC. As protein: CASSLRQGSETQYF.

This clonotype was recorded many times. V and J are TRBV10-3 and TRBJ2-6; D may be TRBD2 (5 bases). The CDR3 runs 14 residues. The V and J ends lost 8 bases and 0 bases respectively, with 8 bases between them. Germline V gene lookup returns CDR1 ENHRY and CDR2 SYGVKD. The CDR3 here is CAIQRVSGANVLTF. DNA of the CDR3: TGTGCCATCCAGAGGGTCTCTGGGGCCAACGTCCTGACTTTC.

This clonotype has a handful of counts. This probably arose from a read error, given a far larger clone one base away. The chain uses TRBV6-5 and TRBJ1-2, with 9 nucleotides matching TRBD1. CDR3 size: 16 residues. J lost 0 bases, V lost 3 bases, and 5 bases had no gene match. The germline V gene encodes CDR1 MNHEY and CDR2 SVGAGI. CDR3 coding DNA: TGTGCCAGCAGTTATCAAACAGGGGGCGCTAACTATGGCTACACCTTC. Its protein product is CASSYQTGGANYGYTF.

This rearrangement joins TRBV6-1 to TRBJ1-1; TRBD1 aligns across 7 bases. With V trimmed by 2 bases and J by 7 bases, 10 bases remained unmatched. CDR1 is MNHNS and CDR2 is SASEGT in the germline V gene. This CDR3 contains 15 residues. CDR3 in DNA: TGTGCCAGCAGTGAAAGGGGGCTGGGGAAAAATGAAGCTTTCTTT. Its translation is CASSERGLGKNEAFF.

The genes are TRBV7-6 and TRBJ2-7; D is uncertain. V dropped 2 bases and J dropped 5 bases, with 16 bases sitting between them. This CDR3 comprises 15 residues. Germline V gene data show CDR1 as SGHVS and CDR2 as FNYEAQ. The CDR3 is CASSLTYAGRDEQYF. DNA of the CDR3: TGTGCCAGCAGCTTAACTTATGCAGGCCGTGACGAGCAGTACTTC.

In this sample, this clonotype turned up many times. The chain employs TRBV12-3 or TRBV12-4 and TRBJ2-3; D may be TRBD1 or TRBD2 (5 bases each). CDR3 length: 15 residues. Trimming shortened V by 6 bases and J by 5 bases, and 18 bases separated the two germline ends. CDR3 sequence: CASRIRGAGEDTQYF. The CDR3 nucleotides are TGTGCCAGCAGAATCCGAGGGGCCGGTGAAGATACGCAGTATTTT.